This T cell receptor beta chain was sequenced in a study of cytomegalovirus exposure and HLA in healthy donors. Note on this clone: Its antigen is unknown.

General study points: Many donors shared some public TCRs, even though most TCR sequences were rare.

Vbeta (60) and Jbeta (13) primers were used in the PCR. Profiled with immunoSEQ multiplex PCR; TCRdb holds only in-frame clones, not every one. Of approximately 150,000 clones detected, 60% to 85% appear once; the ten largest clones hold approximately 3.7%. The sample consisted of PBMCs. This clonotype was obtained from a man aged 25 to 40 in good health and CMV-seropositive.

Here the CDR3 DNA reads TGTGCCAGTAGTTCTTTAGCGGGGGCCCCGCGAGAGACCCAGTACTTC. Translated: CASSSLAGAPRETQYF. The chain couples TRBV19 to TRBJ2-5, with 9 bases aligning to TRBD2. CDR3 length equals 16 residues. The germline V gene encodes CDR1 LNHDA and CDR2 SQIVND (reference sequence). V lost 5 bases and J lost 4; bases outside the gene matches: 11.